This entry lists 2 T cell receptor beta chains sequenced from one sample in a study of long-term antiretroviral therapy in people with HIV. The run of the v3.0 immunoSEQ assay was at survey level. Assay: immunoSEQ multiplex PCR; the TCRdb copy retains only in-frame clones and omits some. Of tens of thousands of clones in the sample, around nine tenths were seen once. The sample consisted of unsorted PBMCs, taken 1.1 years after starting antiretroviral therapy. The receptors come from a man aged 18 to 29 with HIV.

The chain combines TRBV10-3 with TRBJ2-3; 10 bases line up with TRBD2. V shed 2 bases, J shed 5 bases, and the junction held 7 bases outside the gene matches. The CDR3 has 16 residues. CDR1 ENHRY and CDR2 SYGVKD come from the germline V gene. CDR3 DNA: TGTGCCATCAGTGAGAATCTAGCGGGAGTTATAGATACGCAGTATTTT. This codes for CAISENLAGVIDTQYF.

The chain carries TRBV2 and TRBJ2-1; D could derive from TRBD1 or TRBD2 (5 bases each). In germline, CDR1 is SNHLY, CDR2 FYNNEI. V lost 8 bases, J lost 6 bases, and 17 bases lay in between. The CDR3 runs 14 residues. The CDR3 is CASPGDDSPNEQFF. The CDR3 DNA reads TGTGCCAGCCCCGGGGACGACTCTCCCAATGAGCAGTTCTTC.